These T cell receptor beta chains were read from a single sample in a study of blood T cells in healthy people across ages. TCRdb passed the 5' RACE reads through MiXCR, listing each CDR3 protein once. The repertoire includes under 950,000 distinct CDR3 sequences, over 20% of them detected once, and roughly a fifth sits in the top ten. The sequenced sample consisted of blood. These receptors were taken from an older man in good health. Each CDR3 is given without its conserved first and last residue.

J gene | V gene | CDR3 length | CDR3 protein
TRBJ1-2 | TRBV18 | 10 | ASSGPDYGYT
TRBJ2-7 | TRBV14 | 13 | ASSLGQGETYEQY
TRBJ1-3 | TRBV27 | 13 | ASSYGPGPGNTIY
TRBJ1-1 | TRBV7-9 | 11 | ASSPRTLGEAS
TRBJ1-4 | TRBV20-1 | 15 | SARGEGGKFFNEKLF
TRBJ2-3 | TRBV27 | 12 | ASRPGTSAVTQY
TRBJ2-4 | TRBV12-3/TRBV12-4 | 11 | ASSSRSGNIQY
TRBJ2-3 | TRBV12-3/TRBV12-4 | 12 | ASSPSSKADTQY
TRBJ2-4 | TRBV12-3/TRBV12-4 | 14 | ASSPTGGLAKNIQY
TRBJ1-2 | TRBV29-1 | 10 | SVGVGPSGYT
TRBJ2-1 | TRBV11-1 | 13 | ASSFTRSGSNEQF
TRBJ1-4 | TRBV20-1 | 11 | SARGQGEEKLF
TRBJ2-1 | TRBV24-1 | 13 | ATSQRQGPLDEQF
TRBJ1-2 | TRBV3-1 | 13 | ASSLWDRANYGYT
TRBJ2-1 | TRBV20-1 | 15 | SARDNGVRLAVHEQF
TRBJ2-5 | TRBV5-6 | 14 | ASSLHLSGGRETQY
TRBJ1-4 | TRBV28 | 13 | ASSLEGAVNEKLF
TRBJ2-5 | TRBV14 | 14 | ASSQDGLAGMETQY
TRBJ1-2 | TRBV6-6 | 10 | ASTRGFGGYI
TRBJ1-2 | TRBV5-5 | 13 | ASSLGQNYNYGYT
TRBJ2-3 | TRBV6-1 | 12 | ASSEAGRRDTQY
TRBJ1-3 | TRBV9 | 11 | GSSVEGGNTIY
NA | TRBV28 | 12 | ASSSSSLQETQY
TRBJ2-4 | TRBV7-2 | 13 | ASSFPPRVGNIQY